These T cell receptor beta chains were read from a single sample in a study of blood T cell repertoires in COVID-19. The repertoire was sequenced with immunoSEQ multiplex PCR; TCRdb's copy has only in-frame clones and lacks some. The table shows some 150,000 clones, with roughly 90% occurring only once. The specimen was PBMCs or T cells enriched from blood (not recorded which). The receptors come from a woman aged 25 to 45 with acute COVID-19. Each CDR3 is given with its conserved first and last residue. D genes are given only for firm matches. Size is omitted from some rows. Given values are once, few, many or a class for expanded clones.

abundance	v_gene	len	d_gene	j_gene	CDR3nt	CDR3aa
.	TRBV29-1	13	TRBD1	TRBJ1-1	TGCAGCGGATTACAGGGGGCTAGTACTGAAGCTTTCTTT	CSGLQGASTEAFF
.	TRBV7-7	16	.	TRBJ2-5	TGTGCTAGCAGCTTAGCGGTCGCGGGGGCAGGAGGGACCCAGTACTTC	CASSLAVAGAGGTQYF
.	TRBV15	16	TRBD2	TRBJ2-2	TGTGCCACCAGCAGATTAGCGGGAGTGGTTACCGGGGAGCTGTTTTTT	CATSRLAGVVTGELFF
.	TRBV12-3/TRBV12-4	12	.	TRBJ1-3	TGTGCCAGCAGTTACCCCGGAGACACCATATATTTT	CASSYPGDTIYF
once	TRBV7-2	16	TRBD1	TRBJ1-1	TGTGCCAGCAGCTTAACGGGACAGACCATAAACACTGAAGCTTTCTTT	CASSLTGQTINTEAFF
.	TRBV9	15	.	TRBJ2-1	TGTGCCAGCACCAGTGGGCGGGACTCCTACAATGAGCAGTTCTTC	CASTSGRDSYNEQFF
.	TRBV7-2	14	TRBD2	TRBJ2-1	TGTGCCAGCAGCCCTGGGCTAGCGGGGGGTGAGCAGTTCTTC	CASSPGLAGGEQFF
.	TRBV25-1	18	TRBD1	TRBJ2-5	TGTGCCAGCAGCGCCTGGGGACAGGGAACAGTGGACCAAGAGACCCAGTACTTC	CASSAWGQGTVDQETQYF
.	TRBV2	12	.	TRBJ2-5	TGTGCCAGCAGTGGGCTTCAAGAGACCCAGTACTTC	CASSGLQETQYF
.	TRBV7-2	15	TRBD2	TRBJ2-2	TGTGCCAGCAGCTTACTAGCGGGGGTCACCGGGGAGCTGTTTTTT	CASSLLAGVTGELFF
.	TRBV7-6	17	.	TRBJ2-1	TGTGCCAGCAGCTTAGTTGTCTCCGAGAGCTCCTACAATGAGCAGTTCTTC	CASSLVVSESSYNEQFF
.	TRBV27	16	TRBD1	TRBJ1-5	TGTGCCAGCAGTCCGCTACCGGGGACAGCGAATCAGCCCCAGCATTTT	CASSPLPGTANQPQHF
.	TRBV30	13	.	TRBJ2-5	TGTGCCTGGAGTGCCGTGGAGGGAGAGACCCAGTACTTC	CAWSAVEGETQYF
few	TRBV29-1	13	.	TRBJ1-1	TGCAGCGTCAATACAGGCCTTAACACTGAAGCTTTCTTT	CSVNTGLNTEAFF
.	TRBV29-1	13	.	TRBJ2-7	TGCAGCGTGACGCTAGGACAGATCTACGAGCAGTACTTC	CSVTLGQIYEQYF
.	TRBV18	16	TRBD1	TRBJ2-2	TGTGCCAGCTCACCGGGACAGCCGTCGAACACCGGGGAGCTGTTTTTT	CASSPGQPSNTGELFF
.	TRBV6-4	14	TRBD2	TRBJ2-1	TGTGCCAGCAGTGGACTAGCGGGAGGCAATGAGCAGTTCTTC	CASSGLAGGNEQFF
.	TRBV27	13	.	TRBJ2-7	TGTGCCAGCAGCCCAGGGGTGGCCTACGAGCAGTACTTC	CASSPGVAYEQYF
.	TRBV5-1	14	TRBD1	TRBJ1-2	TGCGCCAGCGGCGGGGACAGGGGAAACTATGGCTACACCTTC	CASGGDRGNYGYTF
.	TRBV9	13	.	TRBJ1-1	TGTGCCAGCAGCGTAGGCAGGGTGTCTGAAGCTTTCTTT	CASSVGRVSEAFF
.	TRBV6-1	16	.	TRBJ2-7	TGTGCCAGCAGTGGGGTAACGGACAGCCCCCCCTACGAGCAGTACTTC	CASSGVTDSPPYEQYF
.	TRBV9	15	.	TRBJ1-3	TGTGCCAGCAGCGTAGGCACTAACTCTGGAAACACCATATATTTT	CASSVGTNSGNTIYF